These 9 T cell receptor beta chains originate from one sample sequenced in a study of beta chain features in type 1 diabetes. General observations from the study: Shortening of TCRB CDR3s, moderate but significant, appeared in all four CD4+ subsets of Type 1 diabetes patients.

As every portion of the isolated RNA was reverse transcribed, the sequencing read expressed TCRB transcripts. Sequencing was performed with immunoSEQ multiplex PCR; in TCRdb, only in-frame clones are kept and a portion is missing. The sample includes some 700,000 clones, 13% of them seen just once. These receptors' targets are unknown. Sequencing input: naive CD4+ T cells from blood. The receptors come from a man younger than 35 with type 1 diabetes.

The gene calls are TRBV6-5 and TRBJ2-3, with a possible D match to TRBD2 (7 bases). Germline CDR1 reads MNHEY; CDR2 reads SVGAGI. This CDR3 contains 15 residues. Trimming removed 3 bases from V and 2 bases from J, with 12 bases in between. The CDR3 DNA is TGTGCCAGCAGTTATCGGGGGGCCCTCACAGATACGCAGTATTTT. Amino acids: CASSYRGALTDTQYF.

The rearrangement uses TRBV27 and TRBJ1-2; 11 nucleotides line up with TRBD1. J was trimmed by 5 bases and V by 5 bases; bases with no gene match: 4. Germline V gene sequence: CDR1 MNHEY, CDR2 SMNVEV (reference sequence). The CDR3 extends over 14 amino acids. In nucleotides, the CDR3 is TGTGCCAGCAGTACAGGACAGGGGGCGTATGGCTACACCTTC. Amino acids: CASSTGQGAYGYTF.

This clone appeared a few times. V is TRBV6-1 and J is TRBJ2-7; D is perhaps TRBD2 (7 bases). Germline loops: CDR1 MNHNS, CDR2 SASEGT. This CDR3 is 13 amino acids long. V was pared by 0 bases and J by 6 bases, with 9 bases between. The CDR3 sequence is CASSEAGGLEQYF. For the CDR3, the DNA is TGTGCCAGCAGTGAAGCGGGGGGGCTCGAGCAGTACTTC.

There are a few counts of this clone. This same CDR3 is encoded by further DNA sequences in the sample. The genes are TRBV7-3 and TRBJ1-1, with D maybe TRBD1 (5 bases). The CDR3 spans 13 residues. Trimming took 0 bases from V and 3 from J, leaving 5 bases between them. Per the germline V gene, CDR1 is SGHTA and CDR2 is FQGTGA. For the CDR3, the DNA is TGTGCCAGCAGCTTAACAGGGGACACTGAAGCTTTCTTT. Its protein product is CASSLTGDTEAFF.

This clone was counted a few times. The V gene is TRBV27, the J gene TRBJ1-4; 9 bases line up with TRBD1. Germline V lookup: CDR1 MNHEY, CDR2 SMNVEV (reference sequence). This CDR3 spans 16 amino acids. After removal of 6 bases from V and 0 bases from J, the junction contained 5 bases not matched to a gene. As DNA, the CDR3 is TGTGCCAGCAGCTCCAGACAGGGGGCAACTAATGAAAAACTGTTTTTT. Translated, it gives CASSSRQGATNEKLFF.

This clone has a handful of counts. CDR3 sequence reads: CASSPLEQGPLNTEAFF. CDR3 bases: TGTGCCAGCTCACCACTCGAACAGGGGCCACTGAACACTGAAGCTTTCTTT. The J gene is TRBJ1-1, the V gene TRBV18, with 7 bases that match TRBD1. CDR3 size: 17 residues. The J segment lost 0 bases and the V segment lost 1 base, leaving 8 bases of the junction unmatched. Germline V lookup: CDR1 KGHSH, CDR2 LQKENI.

The chain combines TRBV6-5 with TRBJ2-2, with D possibly being TRBD1 or TRBD2 (6 bases each). Germline V CDR1 and CDR2: MNHEY, SVGAGI. Trimming cost V 6 bases and J 8 bases, with 16 bases left between them. The CDR3 has 14 amino acids. The CDR3 loop reads CASRLSGGAGELFF. CDR3 bases: TGTGCCAGCAGGTTATCCGGGGGCGCGGGGGAGCTGTTTTTT.

This clone has more than one count but fewer than ten. Other DNA sequences within the sample encode an identical CDR3. The chain recombines TRBV30 with TRBJ2-2, with TRBD1 matching over 8 bases. The germline V gene has CDR1 GTSNPN and CDR2 SVGIG (reference sequence). The CDR3 loop spans 13 amino acids. Trimming at V came to 2 bases and at J to 6 bases, leaving 2 bases not matched to a gene. The CDR3 sequence: CAWSRQGPGELFF. The CDR3 DNA is TGTGCCTGGAGTCGACAGGGGCCCGGGGAGCTGTTTTTT.

This clone was detected ten times or more. The rearrangement links TRBV7-9 to TRBJ2-3; D is ambiguous. The CDR3 is made up of 11 amino acids. CDR1 is SEHNR and CDR2 is FQNEAQ in the germline V gene (reference sequence). Trimming removed 5 bases at V and 6 bases at J, with 6 bases between. Here the CDR3 DNA reads TGTGCCAGCAGCATCAGGGATACGCAGTATTTT. Amino acids: CASSIRDTQYF. The full variable domain, with the rest looked up from reference TRBV7-9 and TRBJ2-3, is DTGVSQNPRHKITKRGQNVTFRCDPISEHNRLYWYRQTLGQGPEFLTYFQNEAQLEKSRLLSDRFSAERPKGSFSTLEIQRTEQGDSAMYLCASSIRDTQYFGPGTRLTVL.